These 29 T cell receptor beta chains were all obtained from the same sample, sequenced in a study of T cells after yellow fever vaccination. TCRdb analysed the 5' RACE reads with MiXCR anew, one entry per CDR3 protein. The sample records 400,000 or so distinct CDR3 sequences, over 15% being singletons. Source: PBMCs, taken before the yellow fever booster vaccination. All receptors derive from a man aged 18 to 30 who received the YFV17D yellow fever vaccine.

This clonotype was counted only a few times. CDR3 protein: CASSQPQARQGAGFNYGYTF. CDR3 DNA: TGCGCCAGCAGCCAACCCCAAGCCCGACAGGGAGCAGGATTTAACTATGGCTACACCTTC. The chain uses TRBV4-1 and TRBJ1-2, with 7 nucleotides matching TRBD1. The CDR3 length is 20 residues. The junction had 19 bases not matched to a gene; V was cut back by 2 bases and J by 1 base. The germline V gene encodes CDR1 MGHRA and CDR2 YSYEKL.

This clonotype was detected a few times. This chain joins TRBV6-5 and TRBJ1-1; 7 positions agree with TRBD1. Looked up from germline, CDR1 is MNHEY and CDR2 is SVGAGI. The CDR3 spans 15 residues. Losses at the gene ends were 7 bases for V and 5 bases for J; bases not matched to a gene: 13. CDR3 DNA: TGTGCCAGCACCCGAGGCGGACAGGTGGAAACTGAAGCTTTCTTT. Its translation is CASTRGGQVETEAFF.

This clonotype was counted a few times. CDR3 coding DNA: TGCGCCAGCAGCTCCTCCGGGGCTAGAGCCACAGATACGCAGTATTTT. Translating gives CASSSSGARATDTQYF. The chain recombines TRBV5-1 with TRBJ2-3; D assignment may be TRBD1 or TRBD2 (5 bases each). Germline lookup yields CDR1 SGHRS and CDR2 YFSETQ. CDR3 size: 16 residues. Trimming took off 3 bases at V and 2 bases at J, with 16 bases between the two ends.

This clonotype was seen only a few times. V is TRBV20-1 and J is TRBJ1-6, with 7 bases matching TRBD1. V lost 5 bases to trimming and J lost 7 bases; unmatched junction nucleotides: 5. The V gene's germline CDR1 is DFQATT and CDR2 SNEGSKA (reference sequence). This CDR3 contains 13 residues. The CDR3 region is CSALTGTNSPLHF. CDR3 DNA sequence: TGCAGTGCTCTGACAGGGACAAATTCACCCCTCCACTTT.

The chain couples TRBV5-1 to TRBJ2-2; weak D call: TRBD1 (6 bases). This CDR3 spans 16 amino acids. Germline CDR1 and CDR2: SGHRS and YFSETQ. Trimming removed 1 base from V and 0 bases from J, with 10 bases in between. The CDR3 nucleotides are TGCGCCAGCAGCTTGAGTCCAGGGGCGAACACCGGGGAGCTGTTTTTT. This sequence encodes CASSLSPGANTGELFF.

The chain employs TRBV2 and TRBJ2-1, with 10 bases aligning to TRBD1. The V segment lost 3 bases and the J segment 8 bases; nucleotides outside the gene matches: 10. The CDR3 loop spans 16 amino acids. Germline assignment: CDR1 SNHLY and CDR2 FYNNEI. The DNA of the CDR3 is TGTGCCAGCAGTGACCCGACAGGGGGCTTCTTCGATGAGCAGTTCTTC. Protein sequence: CASSDPTGGFFDEQFF.

The chain recombines TRBV19 with TRBJ1-5; D is ambiguous. V was shortened by 5 bases and J by 1 base, with 18 bases between the two germline ends. Germline V gene data show CDR1 as LNHDA and CDR2 as SQIVND (reference sequence). The CDR3 totals 17 residues. In DNA, the CDR3 is TGTGCCAGTAGTCCTAATCGCTCCCCTATCAGCAATCAGCCCCAGCATTTT. Amino acids: CASSPNRSPISNQPQHF.

The V gene is TRBV29-1, the J gene TRBJ1-1; D unclear. The germline CDR1 and CDR2 sequences are SQVTM and ANQGSEA. Trimming left V 3 bases short and J 2 bases short, with 4 bases between. CDR3 size: 11 residues. For the CDR3, the DNA is TGCAGCGTTGACACCAACACTGAAGCTTTCTTT. Residues: CSVDTNTEAFF.

J is TRBJ2-3 and V is TRBV7-2, with a weak D call TRBD2 (5 bases). CDR3 length: 15 amino acids. From germline, CDR1 is SGHTA and CDR2 FQGNSA. The V end was cut by 3 bases, the J end by 2 bases, with 12 bases between. The CDR3 loop reads CASSFVASYTDTQYF. CDR3 coding DNA: TGTGCCAGCAGCTTTGTTGCTAGCTACACAGATACGCAGTATTTT.

The chain recombines TRBV28 with TRBJ2-7; TRBD1 matches 9 bases. The CDR3 is made up of 15 amino acids. J gave up 6 bases and V 5 bases, and 11 bases lay outside the gene matches. The germline V gene has CDR1 MDHEN and CDR2 SYDVKM. CDR3 DNA: TGTGCCAGCAGTAACCCTCAGACAGGGGGGGGCGAGCAGTACGTC. Translated, it gives CASSNPQTGGGEQYV.

The genes are TRBV7-8 and TRBJ1-2, with a tentative D call TRBD1 (5 bases). Germline V gives CDR1 SGHVS, CDR2 FQNEAQ. Trimming stripped 8 bases from V and 8 bases from J, with 12 bases between. The CDR3 totals 11 residues. As DNA, the CDR3 is TGTGCCAGCCGAACAGGCGACGGCTACACCTTC. Its protein is CASRTGDGYTF.

Only a few counts were recorded for this clonotype. The chain uses TRBV4-1 and TRBJ2-1; 10 nucleotides line up with TRBD1. CDR3 size: 16 residues. Germline trimming cut 5 bases from V and 7 bases from J; bases unmatched to any gene: 11. Germline CDR1 is MGHRA and CDR2 is YSYEKL. The CDR3 sequence: CASSGETGGLGNEQFF. CDR3 nucleotides: TGCGCCAGCAGCGGAGAGACAGGGGGCCTGGGAAATGAGCAGTTCTTC.

There are many counts of this clonotype. The V call is TRBV2, the J call TRBJ2-7; 9 nucleotides line up with TRBD2. Looked up from germline, CDR1 is SNHLY and CDR2 is FYNNEI. The J segment lost 0 bases and the V segment lost 4 bases, leaving 4 bases of the junction unmatched. This CDR3 is built from 15 residues. For the CDR3, the DNA is TGTGCCAGCAGTGCCCTAGCGGGGACCTCCTACGAGCAGTACTTC. Residues: CASSALAGTSYEQYF.

The table lists this clonotype with a few counts. The chain combines TRBV15 with TRBJ2-1; tentative D call: TRBD1 (6 bases). Trimming took 1 base from V and 8 from J, leaving 12 bases between them. This CDR3 spans 14 amino acids. Germline CDR1 is LNHNV and CDR2 is YYDKDF (reference sequence). CDR3 in DNA: TGTGCCACCAGCAGAGGACAGGTGGTGGATGAGCAGTTCTTC. Its translation: CATSRGQVVDEQFF.

This chain links TRBV12-3 or TRBV12-4 with TRBJ1-2; tentatively, D is TRBD1 (6 bases). This CDR3 has 15 amino acids. Trimming cost V 3 bases and J 1 base, with 12 bases left between them. DNA for the CDR3: TGTGCCAGCAGTTTTGAGACAGGTGTTAACTATGGCTACACCTTC. It translates to CASSFETGVNYGYTF.

The chain carries TRBV4-3 and TRBJ2-3; perhaps TRBD2 as D (6 bases). Germline V CDR1 and CDR2: LGHNA, YSLEER. V shed 0 bases and J shed 0 bases, with 10 bases lying between them. The CDR3 contains 16 residues. The CDR3 bases are TGCGCCAGCAGCCAAGATTGGAGCGGGAGCACAGATACGCAGTATTTT. Protein product: CASSQDWSGSTDTQYF.

In DNA form, the CDR3 reads TGTGCCAGCAGCCAGAGGGGGACGGGGACACCCGGCGACTACACCTTC. Translation gives CASSQRGTGTPGDYTF. This chain links TRBV14 with TRBJ1-2, with D possibly matching TRBD1 (6 bases). The CDR3 spans 16 residues. Germline loops: CDR1 SGHDN, CDR2 FVKESK. Trimming cost V 3 bases and J 10 bases, with 24 bases left between them.

This sequence joins TRBV7-2 and TRBJ1-1, with D perhaps TRBD1 (5 bases). This CDR3 is 16 amino acids long. CDR1 is SGHTA and CDR2 is FQGNSA in the germline V gene. V dropped 3 bases and J dropped 3 bases, with 17 bases sitting between them. Here the CDR3 reads CASSFPLRGGYTEAFF. The CDR3 DNA reads TGTGCCAGCAGCTTCCCGCTAAGGGGCGGTTACACTGAAGCTTTCTTT.

This clonotype showed up just a few times. The chain uses TRBV7-6 and TRBJ1-1, with D tentatively TRBD1 (6 bases). The V and J ends lost 5 bases and 1 base respectively, with 11 bases between them. Looked up from germline, CDR1 is SGHVS and CDR2 is FNYEAQ. The CDR3 covers 14 residues. The CDR3 DNA sequence: TGTGCCAGCAGCCACAGGGTAGCGAACACTGAAGCTTTCTTT. This encodes CASSHRVANTEAFF.

The chain uses TRBV5-1 and TRBJ2-3, with TRBD2 matching 16 bases. The CDR3 consists of 20 residues. The germline CDR1 and CDR2 sequences are SGHRS and YFSETQ. The junction had 14 bases not matched to a gene; V was cut back by 7 bases and J by 0 bases. DNA of the CDR3: TGCGCCAGCGGTTCGCCGGGACTAGCGGGGGGGAGGACTAGCACAGATACGCAGTATTTT. This gives the protein CASGSPGLAGGRTSTDTQYF.

The chain employs TRBV25-1 and TRBJ2-5; TRBD1 aligns across 8 bases. With V trimmed by 7 bases and J by 10 bases, 5 bases remained unmatched. The germline V gene has CDR1 MGHDK and CDR2 SYGVNS. This CDR3 spans 11 amino acids. The CDR3 coding sequence is TGTGCCAGCAACCAGGGGGCTTTCCAGTACTTC. This encodes CASNQGAFQYF.

This clonotype was observed a handful of times. The chain is built from TRBV12-3 or TRBV12-4 and TRBJ1-1, with D tentatively TRBD1 (5 bases). The length of the CDR3 is 13 residues. V shed 6 bases and J shed 3 bases, with 11 bases lying between them. The CDR3 coding sequence is TGTGCCAGCAGGAGGGACGGACACACTGAAGCTTTCTTT. Translation gives CASRRDGHTEAFF.

This clonotype appeared a few times. This chain joins TRBV11-2 and TRBJ2-3, with D possibly TRBD1 on 5 matching bases. This CDR3 spans 15 amino acids. In germline, CDR1 is SGHAT, CDR2 FQNNGV. Trimming took off 0 bases at V and 1 base at J, with 8 bases between the two ends. The CDR3 here is CASSLDLGGTDTQYF. In DNA, the CDR3 is TGTGCCAGCAGCTTAGATCTAGGGGGCACAGATACGCAGTATTTT. The complete variable domain, with remaining parts taken from reference TRBV11-2 and TRBJ2-3, reads EAGVAQSPRYKIIEKRQSVAFWCNPISGHATLYWYQQILGQGPKLLIQFQNNGVVDDSQLPKDRFSAERLKGVDSTLKIQPAKLEDSAVYLCASSLDLGGTDTQYFGPGTRLTVL.

The CDR3 loop reads CASSYRGRNTEAFF. For the CDR3, the DNA is TGTGCCAGCAGTTATCGGGGGCGGAACACTGAAGCTTTCTTT. This sequence joins TRBV12-3 or TRBV12-4 and TRBJ1-1; tentative D call: TRBD1 (6 bases). The V end lost 4 bases, the J end lost 1 base, and 10 bases lay between the germline ends. The CDR3 extends over 14 amino acids.

A word on this clonotype: A read error may produce the germline difference seen at one junction end. The chain combines TRBV7-2 with TRBJ1-1; D is unclear. Germline V CDR1 and CDR2: SGHTA, FQGNSA. The CDR3 runs to 12 residues. In DNA form, the CDR3 reads TGTGCCAGCAGCTTACAGAACACTGTAGCTTTCTTT. Translating it yields CASSLQNTVAFF.

Remarks on this clonotype: An end of the junction does not agree with germline; a read error may underlie this. The chain recombines TRBV7-9 with TRBJ2-1; D is possibly TRBD2 (6 bases). CDR3 size: 14 residues. CDR1 is SEHNR, CDR2 FQNEAQ, per germline (reference sequence). The CDR3 DNA reads TGTGCCAGCACCTTAGCGGAATTGTTTCTTGAGCAGTTCTTC. As protein: CASTLAELFLEQFF.

The V call is TRBV12-3 or TRBV12-4, the J call TRBJ1-1, with D possibly TRBD1 on 6 matching bases. Trimming cost V 7 bases and J 4 bases, with 13 bases left between them. This CDR3 comprises 13 residues. CDR3 residues: CASKGDVGTEAFF. CDR3 DNA: TGTGCCAGCAAGGGGGATGTGGGCACTGAAGCTTTCTTT.

This chain joins TRBV27 and TRBJ2-7, with 10 nucleotides matching TRBD2. V dropped 3 bases and J dropped 3; count of bases not matched to a gene: 5. CDR3 length: 15 amino acids. Looked up from germline, CDR1 is MNHEY and CDR2 is SMNVEV (reference sequence). The DNA for the CDR3 is TGTGCCAGCAGTTTGGTAGCGGGGGGCCTCTACGAGCAGTACTTC. Translation gives CASSLVAGGLYEQYF.

This clonotype occurred a few times. The V call is TRBV20-1, the J call TRBJ2-7; unclear D gene. The CDR3 consists of 13 residues. Trimming removed 7 bases at V and 0 bases at J, with 13 bases between. Germline CDR1 is DFQATT and CDR2 is SNEGSKA (reference sequence). The CDR3 region has the DNA TGCAGTGTCTTAGGGCCAAGCTCCTACGAGCAGTACGTC. It codes for CSVLGPSSYEQYV.